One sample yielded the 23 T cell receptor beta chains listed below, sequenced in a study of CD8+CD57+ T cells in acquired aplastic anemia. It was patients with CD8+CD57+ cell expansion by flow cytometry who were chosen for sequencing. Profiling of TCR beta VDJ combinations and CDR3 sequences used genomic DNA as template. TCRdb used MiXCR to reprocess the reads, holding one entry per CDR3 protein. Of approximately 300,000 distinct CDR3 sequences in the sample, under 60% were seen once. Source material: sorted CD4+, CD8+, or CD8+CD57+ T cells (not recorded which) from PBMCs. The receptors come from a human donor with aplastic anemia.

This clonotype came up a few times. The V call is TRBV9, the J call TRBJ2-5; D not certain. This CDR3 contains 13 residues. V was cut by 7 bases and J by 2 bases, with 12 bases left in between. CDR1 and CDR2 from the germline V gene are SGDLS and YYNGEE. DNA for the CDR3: TGTGCCAGCGGTGGAGCAGATCAAGAGACCCAGTACTTC. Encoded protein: CASGGADQETQYF.

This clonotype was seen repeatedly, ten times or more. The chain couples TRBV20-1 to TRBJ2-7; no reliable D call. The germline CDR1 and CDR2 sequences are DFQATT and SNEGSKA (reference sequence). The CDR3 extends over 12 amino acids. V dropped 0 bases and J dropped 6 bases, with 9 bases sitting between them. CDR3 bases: TGCAGTGCTAGAGAGAACGAGGCCGAGCAGTACTTC. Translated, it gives CSARENEAEQYF.

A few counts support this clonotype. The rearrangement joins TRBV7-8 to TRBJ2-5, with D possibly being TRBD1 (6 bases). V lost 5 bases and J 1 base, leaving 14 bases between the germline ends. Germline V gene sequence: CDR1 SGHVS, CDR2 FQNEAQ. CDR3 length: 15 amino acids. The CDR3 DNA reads TGTGCCAGCAGCGTACACCGGGACACCCAAGAGACCCAGTACTTC. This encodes CASSVHRDTQETQYF.

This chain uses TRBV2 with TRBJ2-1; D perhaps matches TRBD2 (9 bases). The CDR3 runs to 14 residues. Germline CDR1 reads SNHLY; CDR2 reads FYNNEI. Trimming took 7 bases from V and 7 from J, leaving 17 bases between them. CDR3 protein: CASTASGTGNEQFF. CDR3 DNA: TGTGCCAGCACTGCTAGCGGGACAGGTAATGAGCAGTTCTTC.

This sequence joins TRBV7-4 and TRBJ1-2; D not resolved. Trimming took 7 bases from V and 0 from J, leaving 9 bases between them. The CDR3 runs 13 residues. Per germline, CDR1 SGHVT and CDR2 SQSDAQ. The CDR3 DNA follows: TGTGCCAGCACCCGGGGTTCTAACTATGGCTACACCTTC. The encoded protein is CASTRGSNYGYTF.

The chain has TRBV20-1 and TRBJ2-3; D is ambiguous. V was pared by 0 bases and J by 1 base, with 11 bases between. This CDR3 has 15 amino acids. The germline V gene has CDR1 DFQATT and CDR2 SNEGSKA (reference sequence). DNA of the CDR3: TGCAGTGCTAGAGATCATGGAGAGGGCACAGATACGCAGTATTTT. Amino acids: CSARDHGEGTDTQYF.

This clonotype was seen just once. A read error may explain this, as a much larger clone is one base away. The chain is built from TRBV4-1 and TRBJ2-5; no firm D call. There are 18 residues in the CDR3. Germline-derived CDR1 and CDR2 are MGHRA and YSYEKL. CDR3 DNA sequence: TGCGCCGGCAGCCAAGATTTCCCCGCAGGTCTTTCCCGAGAGACCCAGTACTTC. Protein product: CAGSQDFPAGLSRETQYF.

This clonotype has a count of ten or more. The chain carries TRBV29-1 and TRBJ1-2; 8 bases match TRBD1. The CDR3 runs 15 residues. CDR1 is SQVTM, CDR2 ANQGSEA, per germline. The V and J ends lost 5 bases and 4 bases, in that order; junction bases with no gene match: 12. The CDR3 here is CSVRWTGQQSYGYTF. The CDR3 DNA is TGCAGCGTTCGCTGGACAGGGCAACAGTCCTATGGCTACACCTTC. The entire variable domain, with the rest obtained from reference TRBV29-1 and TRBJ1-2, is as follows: SAVISQKPSRDICQRGTSLTIQCQVDSQVTMMFWYRQQPGQSLTLIATANQGSEATYESGFVIDKFPISRPNLTFSTLTVSNMSPEDSSIYLCSVRWTGQQSYGYTFGSGTRLTVV.

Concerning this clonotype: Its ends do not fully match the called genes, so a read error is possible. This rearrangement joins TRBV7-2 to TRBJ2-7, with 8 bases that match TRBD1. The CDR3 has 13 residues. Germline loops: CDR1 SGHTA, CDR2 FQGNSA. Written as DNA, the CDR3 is TGTGCCGGCAGCTTGGGACAGGAAAGAGAGCAGTACTTC. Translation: CAGSLGQEREQYF.

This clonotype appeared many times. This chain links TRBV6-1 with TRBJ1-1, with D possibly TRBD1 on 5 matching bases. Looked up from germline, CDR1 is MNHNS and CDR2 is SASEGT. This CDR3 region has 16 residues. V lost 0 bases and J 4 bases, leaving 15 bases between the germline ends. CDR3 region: CASSEALAGAPTEAFF. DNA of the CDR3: TGTGCCAGCAGTGAAGCCCTAGCCGGGGCGCCCACTGAAGCTTTCTTT.

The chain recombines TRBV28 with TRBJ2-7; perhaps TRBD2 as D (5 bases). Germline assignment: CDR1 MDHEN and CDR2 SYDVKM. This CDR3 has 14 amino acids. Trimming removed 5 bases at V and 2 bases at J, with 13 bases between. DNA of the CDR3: TGTGCCAGCAGTCAAAGGACTGCAGCCTACGAGCAGTACTTC. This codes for CASSQRTAAYEQYF.

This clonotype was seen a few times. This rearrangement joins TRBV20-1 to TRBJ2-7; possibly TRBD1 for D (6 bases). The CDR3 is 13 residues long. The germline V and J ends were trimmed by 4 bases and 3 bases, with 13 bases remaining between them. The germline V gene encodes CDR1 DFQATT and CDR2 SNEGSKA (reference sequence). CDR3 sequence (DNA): TGCAGTGCTATCTCCTCCAGGGGCTACGAGCAGTACTTC. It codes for CSAISSRGYEQYF.

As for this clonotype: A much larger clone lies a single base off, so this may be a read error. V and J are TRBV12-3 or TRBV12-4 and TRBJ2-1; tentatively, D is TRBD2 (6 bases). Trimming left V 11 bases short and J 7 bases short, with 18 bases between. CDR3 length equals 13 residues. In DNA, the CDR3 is TGTGCCGGCAAGGGTCTAGCGCCTAATGAGCAGTTCTTC. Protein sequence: CAGKGLAPNEQFF.

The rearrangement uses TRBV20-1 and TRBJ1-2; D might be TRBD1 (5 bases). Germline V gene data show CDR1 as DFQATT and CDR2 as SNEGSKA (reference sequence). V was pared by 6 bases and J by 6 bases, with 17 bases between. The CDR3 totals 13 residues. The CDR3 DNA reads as TGCAGTGCCCTTGGGGGGGGTAGGGATGGCTACACCTTC. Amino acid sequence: CSALGGGRDGYTF.

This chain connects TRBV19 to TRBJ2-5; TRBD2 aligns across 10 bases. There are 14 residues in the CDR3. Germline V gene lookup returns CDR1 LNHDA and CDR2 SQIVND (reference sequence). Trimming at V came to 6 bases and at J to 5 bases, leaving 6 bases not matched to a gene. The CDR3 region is CASSPSGSRETQYF. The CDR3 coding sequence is TGTGCCAGTAGCCCTAGCGGGAGTCGGGAGACCCAGTACTTC.

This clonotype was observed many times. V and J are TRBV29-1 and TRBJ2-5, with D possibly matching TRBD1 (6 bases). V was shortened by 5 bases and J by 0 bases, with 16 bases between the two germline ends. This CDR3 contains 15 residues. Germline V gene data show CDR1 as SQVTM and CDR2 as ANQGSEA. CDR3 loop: CSVPIIGTNQETQYF. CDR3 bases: TGCAGCGTTCCCATAATAGGGACAAACCAAGAGACCCAGTACTTC. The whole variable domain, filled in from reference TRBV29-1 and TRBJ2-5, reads SAVISQKPSRDICQRGTSLTIQCQVDSQVTMMFWYRQQPGQSLTLIATANQGSEATYESGFVIDKFPISRPNLTFSTLTVSNMSPEDSSIYLCSVPIIGTNQETQYFGPGTRLLVL.

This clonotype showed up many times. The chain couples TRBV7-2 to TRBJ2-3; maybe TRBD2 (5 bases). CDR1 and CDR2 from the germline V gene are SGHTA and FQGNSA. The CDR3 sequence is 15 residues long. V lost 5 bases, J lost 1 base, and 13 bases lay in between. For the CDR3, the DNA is TGTGCCAGCAGCCCCGGGGAGACTGGCACAGATACGCAGTATTTT. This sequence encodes CASSPGETGTDTQYF.

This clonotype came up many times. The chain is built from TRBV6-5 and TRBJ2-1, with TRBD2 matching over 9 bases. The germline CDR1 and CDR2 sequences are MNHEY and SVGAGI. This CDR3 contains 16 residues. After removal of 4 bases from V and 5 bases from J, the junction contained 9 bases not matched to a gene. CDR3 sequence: CASSLFSGSQHNEQFF. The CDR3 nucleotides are TGTGCCAGCAGTTTGTTTAGCGGGAGTCAACACAATGAGCAGTTCTTC.

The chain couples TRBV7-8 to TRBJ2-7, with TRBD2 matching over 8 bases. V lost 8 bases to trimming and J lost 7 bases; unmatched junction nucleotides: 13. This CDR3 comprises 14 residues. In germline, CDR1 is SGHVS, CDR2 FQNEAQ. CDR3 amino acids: CASQLAAPTGEQYF. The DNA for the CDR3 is TGTGCCAGCCAACTAGCGGCCCCAACTGGAGAGCAGTACTTC.

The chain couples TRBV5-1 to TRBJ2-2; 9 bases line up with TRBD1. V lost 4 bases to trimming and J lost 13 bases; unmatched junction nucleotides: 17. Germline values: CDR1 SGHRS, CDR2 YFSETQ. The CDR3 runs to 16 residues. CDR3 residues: CASSPYRGQDTAGLFF. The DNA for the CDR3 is TGCGCCAGCAGCCCCTACAGGGGGCAAGACACCGCGGGGCTGTTTTTT.

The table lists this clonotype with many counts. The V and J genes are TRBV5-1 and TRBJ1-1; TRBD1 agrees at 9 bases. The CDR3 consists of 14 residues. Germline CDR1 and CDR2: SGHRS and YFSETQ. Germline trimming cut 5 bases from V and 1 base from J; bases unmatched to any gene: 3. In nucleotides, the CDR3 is TGCGCCAGCAGGACAGGGGGGCCGAACACTGAAGCTTTCTTT. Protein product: CASRTGGPNTEAFF.

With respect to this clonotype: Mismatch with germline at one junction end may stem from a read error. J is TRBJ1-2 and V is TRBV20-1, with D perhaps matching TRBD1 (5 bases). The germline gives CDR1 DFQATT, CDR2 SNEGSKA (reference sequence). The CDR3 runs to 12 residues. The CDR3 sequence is CSARAGTYGCTF. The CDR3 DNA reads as TGCAGTGCTAGAGCCGGGACCTATGGCTGCACCTTC.

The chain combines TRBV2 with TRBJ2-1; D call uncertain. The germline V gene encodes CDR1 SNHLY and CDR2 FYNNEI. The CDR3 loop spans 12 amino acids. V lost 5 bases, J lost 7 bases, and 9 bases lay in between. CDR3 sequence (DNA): TGTGCCAGCAGTCGTAGTTGGAATGAGCAGTTCTTC. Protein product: CASSRSWNEQFF.